A single sample is the source of the 7 T cell receptor beta chains below, sequenced in a study of Ad26.COV2.S vaccination and SARS-CoV-2 variants. Using immunoSEQ multiplex PCR, the repertoire was profiled, and TCRdb retains in-frame clones only, with some absent. This sample has fewer than 500,000 clones, with nearly 90% found just once. The treatment denotes: approximately 18 received Ad26.COV2.S at low or high dose, single or two shots; roughly 5 received placebo; per-sample allocation not given. Day 63 after the first injection of vaccine or placebo was the sampling time. The source material was peripheral blood, sampled in a trial of Ad26.COV2.S vaccine versus placebo. The receptors were sampled from a person between 18 and 60 years old who received the Ad26.COV2.S COVID-19 vaccine or a placebo.

The CDR3 DNA sequence: TGTGCCACGAGTAAGACAGGGTTCGGCTACACCTTC. Translation gives CATSKTGFGYTF. The chain couples TRBV15 to TRBJ1-2; 7 nucleotides match TRBD1. CDR1 is LNHNV, CDR2 YYDKDF, per germline (reference sequence). Unmatched junction bases numbered 9, after V lost 9 bases and J lost 8 bases. CDR3 length equals 12 residues.

The rearrangement links TRBV28 to TRBJ2-3; D may be TRBD2 (6 bases). Germline CDR1 reads MDHEN; CDR2 reads SYDVKM. V was shortened by 4 bases and J by 2 bases, with 10 bases between the two germline ends. CDR3 length equals 14 residues. The chain's CDR3 is CASSSPGDTDTQYF. The CDR3 region has the DNA TGTGCCAGCAGTTCTCCGGGGGACACAGATACGCAGTATTTT. Based on the CDR3 plus reference TRBV28 and TRBJ2-3, the full variable domain is DVKVTQSSRYLVKRTGEKVFLECVQDMDHENMFWYRQDPGLGLRLIYFSYDVKMKEKGDIPEGYSVSREKKERFSLILESASTNQTSMYLCASSSPGDTDTQYFGPGTRLTVL.

The J gene is TRBJ2-5, the V gene TRBV25-1; D is unclear. V was clipped by 6 bases and J by 7 bases, with 9 bases between them. The CDR3 consists of 11 residues. CDR1 and CDR2 from the germline V gene are MGHDK and SYGVNS. The CDR3 protein is CASRESRTQYF. CDR3 sequence (DNA): TGTGCCAGCAGGGAAAGCCGGACCCAGTACTTC.

The V call is TRBV7-8, the J call TRBJ2-2; possible D gene TRBD1, 5 bases. CDR1 is SGHVS, CDR2 FQNEAQ, per germline. V shed 4 bases and J shed 3 bases, with 9 bases lying between them. This CDR3 contains 14 residues. In DNA form, the CDR3 reads TGTGCCAGCAGCTACGCCAGGGACACCGGGGAGCTGTTTTTT. Translation: CASSYARDTGELFF.

Only one count was recorded for this clone. The gene calls are TRBV4-3 and TRBJ2-5, with D possibly being TRBD1 or TRBD2 (5 bases each). CDR3 size: 15 residues. The germline gives CDR1 LGHNA, CDR2 YSLEER. V was clipped by 4 bases and J by 5 bases, with 17 bases between them. The CDR3 coding sequence is TGCGCCAGCAGCCCAACGGGACCCTGGGCCGAGACCCAGTACTTC. Translated, it gives CASSPTGPWAETQYF.

V is TRBV21-1 and J is TRBJ2-7; TRBD1, the table's D call, lacks a check against the DNA. TRBV21-1 is tagged as a pseudogene. This CDR3 contains 15 residues. CDR3 in DNA: TGTGCCAGCAGCAAAGAAGGCAGGGTGAGACACGAGCAGTACTTC. Protein product: CASSKEGRVRHEQYF.

The chain carries TRBV18 and TRBJ2-1, with 13 bases aligning to TRBD2. After removal of 5 bases from V and 2 bases from J, the junction contained 6 bases not matched to a gene. This CDR3 has 17 residues. Germline lookup yields CDR1 KGHSH and CDR2 LQKENI. CDR3 in amino acids: CASSWTSGSGTYNEQFF. The CDR3, as DNA: TGTGCCAGCTCATGGACTAGCGGGAGCGGGACCTACAATGAGCAGTTCTTC.